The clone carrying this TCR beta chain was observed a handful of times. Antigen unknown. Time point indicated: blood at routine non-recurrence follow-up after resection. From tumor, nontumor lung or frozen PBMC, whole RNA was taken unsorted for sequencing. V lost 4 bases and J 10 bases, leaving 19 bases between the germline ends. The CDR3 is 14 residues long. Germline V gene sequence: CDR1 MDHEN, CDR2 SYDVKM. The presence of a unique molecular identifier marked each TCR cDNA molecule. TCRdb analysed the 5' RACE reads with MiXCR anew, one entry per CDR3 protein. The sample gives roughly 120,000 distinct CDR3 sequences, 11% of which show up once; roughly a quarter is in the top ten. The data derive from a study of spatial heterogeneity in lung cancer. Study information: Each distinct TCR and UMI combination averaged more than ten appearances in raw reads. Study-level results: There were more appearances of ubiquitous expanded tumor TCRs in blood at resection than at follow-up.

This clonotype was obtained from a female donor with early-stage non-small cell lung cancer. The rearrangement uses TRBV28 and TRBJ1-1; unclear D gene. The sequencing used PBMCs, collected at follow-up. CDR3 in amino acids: CASSWETSLPRAFF. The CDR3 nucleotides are TGTGCCAGCAGTTGGGAAACCAGCCTCCCGCGAGCTTTCTTT.